This T cell receptor beta chain stems from a study of breast tumors, draining lymph nodes, adjacent tissues. One entry per CDR3 protein, called by TCRdb with MiXCR from the multiplex PCR reads. Altogether 170,000 or so distinct CDR3 sequences are present, around a third being singletons, with the ten largest covering 4.3%. Axillary draining lymph nodes of breast cancer patients supplied the node samples. In germline, CDR1 is MDHEN, CDR2 SYDVKM. The CDR3 covers 15 residues. Trimming cost V 5 bases and J 4 bases, with 14 bases left between them. This clonotype occurred a few times. Sequenced material: axillary lymph node tissue. The chain has TRBV28 and TRBJ1-4; D is perhaps TRBD1 (5 bases). The TCR comes from a female donor with breast cancer. Some clones in this sample may be carry-over from other donors' samples. In DNA form, the CDR3 reads TGTGCCAGCAGTCCCGGCGGGGCCATTAATGAAAAACTGTTTTTT. Translated: CASSPGGAINEKLFF.